The next 21 T cell receptor beta chains were all read from a single sample in a study of OX40 agonist ivuxolimab in advanced cancers. Receptor libraries were prepared by the immunoSEQ multiplex PCR assay. TCRdb took over this immuneACCESS table, retaining in-frame rearrangements with V and J assigned. Such tables are incomplete; in checked studies, under half of the missing clones stem from an unresolved V gene, and the remainder is unexplained. The sample table contains 30,000 to 40,000 clones; only one count was recorded for over 85% of them. The top ten clonotypes cover 8.5% to 9.5% of the sample. The input for sequencing was CD4+ or CD8+ T cells sorted from blood, taken in a trial of the OX40 agonist ivuxolimab. These receptors were obtained from an adult with an advanced solid tumor such as melanoma, head and neck, liver or kidney cancer.

The rearrangement links TRBV19 to TRBJ2-3; 10 nucleotides align to TRBD1. Germline V gene lookup returns CDR1 LNHDA and CDR2 SQIVND (reference sequence). The CDR3 extends over 18 amino acids. V lost 0 bases to trimming and J lost 5 bases; unmatched junction nucleotides: 11. CDR3 amino acids: CASSIDPYRTGGLDTQYF. In DNA form, the CDR3 reads TGTGCCAGTAGTATAGACCCCTATAGGACAGGGGGTCTAGATACGCAGTATTTT.

The V and J genes are TRBV28 and TRBJ1-2; D ambiguous. CDR3 length equals 11 residues. V was cut by 10 bases and J by 0 bases, with 6 bases left in between. The germline CDR1 and CDR2 sequences are MDHEN and SYDVKM. The CDR3 region has the DNA TGTGCCATTACAGCTAACTATGGCTACACCTTC. This encodes CAITANYGYTF.

This clone was observed once. The V and J genes are TRBV5-6 and TRBJ1-4; D remains ambiguous. The V gene's germline CDR1 is SGHDT and CDR2 YYEEEE. V lost 2 bases and J lost 0, with 5 bases in between. The CDR3 loop spans 14 amino acids. The CDR3 region is CASSFGATNEKLFF. CDR3 sequence (DNA): TGTGCCAGCAGCTTTGGAGCAACTAATGAAAAACTGTTTTTT.

This clone was detected once. The CDR3 DNA reads as TGTGCCAGTAGTGTTCAGGGAAGCAATCAGCCCCAGCATTTT. It is translated as CASSVQGSNQPQHF. V gene TRBV19 combines with J gene TRBJ1-5; tentatively, D is TRBD1 (5 bases). CDR1 is LNHDA and CDR2 is SQIVND in the germline V gene (reference sequence). The germline V and J ends were trimmed by 5 bases and 1 base, with 9 bases remaining between them. The CDR3 consists of 14 residues.

The chain employs TRBV6-1 and TRBJ1-4; perhaps TRBD1 as D (5 bases). The CDR3 contains 13 residues. Deletions cut 10 bases from V and 6 bases from J, with 15 bases between. Germline lookup yields CDR1 MNHNS and CDR2 SASEGT. CDR3 bases: TGTGCCAAGGGAGGGGTAGGGGATGAAAAACTGTTTTTT. Protein sequence: CAKGGVGDEKLFF.

V is TRBV7-8 and J is TRBJ2-1, with 10 positions matching TRBD2. Germline trimming cut 6 bases from V and 1 base from J; bases unmatched to any gene: 3. The CDR3 spans 15 residues. CDR1 and CDR2 (germline): SGHVS, FQNEAQ. The CDR3 nucleotides are TGTGCCAGCAGGCAACTAGCGGGGTCCTACAATGAGCAGTTCTTC. It translates to CASRQLAGSYNEQFF.

This clone appeared a few times. CDR3 residues: CASSLQPGGRNEQFF. CDR3 coding DNA: TGTGCCAGCAGCTTGCAACCCGGTGGACGTAATGAGCAGTTCTTC. The chain uses TRBV7-2 and TRBJ2-1; D gene uncertain. Deletions cut 3 bases from V and 7 bases from J, with 16 bases between. The V gene's germline CDR1 is SGHTA and CDR2 FQGNSA. The CDR3 runs 15 residues.

The sample holds one count of this clone. The rearrangement links TRBV30 to TRBJ2-6; D possibly uses TRBD1 or TRBD2 (5 bases each). Trimming pared 5 bases from V and 0 bases from J, leaving 11 bases between. CDR3 length equals 15 residues. The germline CDR1 and CDR2 sequences are GTSNPN and SVGIG (reference sequence). CDR3 residues: CAWGGRGSGANVLTF. CDR3 DNA sequence: TGTGCCTGGGGGGGACGGGGCTCTGGGGCCAACGTCCTGACTTTC.

The rearrangement links TRBV11-3 to TRBJ2-5; D possibly corresponds to TRBD1 (6 bases). The CDR3 is 13 residues long. V shed 7 bases and J shed 0 bases, with 9 bases lying between them. Germline lookup yields CDR1 SGHNT and CDR2 YENEEA. The CDR3 protein is CASTQGHQETQYF. CDR3 coding DNA: TGTGCCAGCACCCAGGGGCACCAAGAGACCCAGTACTTC.

This clone appeared a few times. The chain carries TRBV7-7 and TRBJ2-7, with TRBD1 matching 7 bases. The CDR3 is made up of 13 amino acids. CDR1 is SSHAT and CDR2 is FNYEAQ in the germline V gene (reference sequence). The junction had 4 bases not matched to a gene; V was cut back by 5 bases and J by 3 bases. The CDR3 reads CASSRGQNYEQYF. DNA of the CDR3: TGTGCCAGCAGCCGGGGACAGAACTACGAGCAGTACTTC.

The gene calls are TRBV2 and TRBJ2-7; possible D gene TRBD2, 5 bases. The CDR3 length is 13 residues. V was shortened by 4 bases and J by 7 bases, with 14 bases between the two germline ends. Germline loops: CDR1 SNHLY, CDR2 FYNNEI. Here the CDR3 reads CASSGTLDGEQYF. CDR3 nucleotides: TGTGCCAGCAGTGGTACACTAGATGGAGAGCAGTACTTC.

The rearrangement joins TRBV10-3 to TRBJ1-2; TRBD1 agrees at 7 bases. The CDR3 has 15 residues. Trimming cost V 0 bases and J 4 bases; bases outside gene matches: 5. Germline V CDR1 and CDR2: ENHRY, SYGVKD. This CDR3 reads CAISESPTGSYGYTF. The CDR3 DNA is TGTGCCATCAGTGAGTCTCCGACAGGGAGCTATGGCTACACCTTC.

The rearrangement joins TRBV7-3 to TRBJ2-1; 8 bases align to TRBD2. The germline gives CDR1 SGHTA, CDR2 FQGTGA. V was clipped by 5 bases and J by 5 bases; unmatched bases: 2. The CDR3 totals 13 residues. This CDR3 reads CASSPLADNEQFF. The CDR3 bases are TGTGCCAGCAGCCCACTAGCGGACAATGAGCAGTTCTTC.

This chain links TRBV5-1 with TRBJ1-2; a possible D gene is TRBD1 (5 bases). Germline CDR1 and CDR2: SGHRS and YFSETQ. V was shortened by 4 bases and J by 6 bases, with 16 bases between the two germline ends. This CDR3 comprises 14 residues. In DNA, the CDR3 is TGCGCCAGCAGCAGGGGCCCAACCCAGGATGGCTACACCTTC. This encodes CASSRGPTQDGYTF.

The chain employs TRBV7-9 and TRBJ2-1; D is unresolved. Per germline, CDR1 SEHNR and CDR2 FQNEAQ (reference sequence). Trimming shortened V by 1 base and J by 10 bases, and 8 bases separated the two germline ends. The CDR3 loop spans 12 amino acids. This CDR3 reads CASSLDGPEQFF. For the CDR3, the DNA is TGTGCCAGCAGCTTAGATGGACCGGAGCAGTTCTTC.

The CDR3 here is CASSLVTHNEQFF. CDR3 nucleotide sequence: TGTGCCAGCAGCTTAGTAACACACAATGAGCAGTTCTTC. This chain uses TRBV11-2 with TRBJ2-1; D uncertain. This CDR3 has 13 amino acids. Germline V gene sequence: CDR1 SGHAT, CDR2 FQNNGV. V dropped 1 base and J dropped 5 bases, with 6 bases sitting between them.

The sample holds one count of this clone. J is TRBJ2-3 and V is TRBV7-8; no definite D call. V shed 2 bases and J shed 6 bases, with 12 bases lying between them. The CDR3 has 14 amino acids. Looked up from germline, CDR1 is SGHVS and CDR2 is FQNEAQ. The CDR3 nucleotides read TGTGCCAGCAGCTTAAATAGGGCTAAGGATACGCAGTATTTT. The encoded protein is CASSLNRAKDTQYF.

The chain joins TRBV6-1 to TRBJ1-2, with D hard to call. The length of the CDR3 is 15 residues. V lost 0 bases and J 1 base, leaving 9 bases between the germline ends. CDR1 and CDR2 from the germline V gene are MNHNS and SASEGT. DNA of the CDR3: TGTGCCAGCAGTGAAGCGGGAGGGAGTAACTATGGCTACACCTTC. It is translated as CASSEAGGSNYGYTF.

This chain connects TRBV28 to TRBJ1-2; D is uncertain. The CDR3 extends over 14 amino acids. With 6 bases removed from V and 4 bases from J, the gap between germline ends came to 15 bases. CDR1 and CDR2 (germline): MDHEN, SYDVKM. The CDR3 coding sequence is TGTGCCAGCAGGTATAAAGGGTTAATCTATGGCTACACCTTC. Its protein is CASRYKGLIYGYTF.

CDR3 region: CAWSVADYNSPLHF. The CDR3 region has the DNA TGTGCCTGGAGTGTTGCAGATTATAATTCACCCCTCCACTTT. The chain couples TRBV30 to TRBJ1-6; no firm D call. CDR1 is GTSNPN and CDR2 is SVGIG in the germline V gene (reference sequence). The CDR3 covers 14 residues. Trimming pared 0 bases from V and 4 bases from J, leaving 7 bases between. The entire variable domain, with the rest obtained from reference TRBV30 and TRBJ1-6, is as follows: SQTIHQWPATLVQPVGSPLSLECTVEGTSNPNLYWYRQAAGRGLQLLFYSVGIGQISSEVPQNLSASRPQDRQFILSSKKLLLSDSGFYLCAWSVADYNSPLHFGNGTRLTVT.

This sequence joins TRBV5-1 and TRBJ1-1; D gene ambiguous. The CDR3 is made up of 14 amino acids. V lost 4 bases and J lost 1, with 11 bases in between. Germline V lookup: CDR1 SGHRS, CDR2 YFSETQ. Here the CDR3 DNA reads TGCGCCAGCAGCAGGACCGGTCAGAACACTGAAGCTTTCTTT. It translates to CASSRTGQNTEAFF.